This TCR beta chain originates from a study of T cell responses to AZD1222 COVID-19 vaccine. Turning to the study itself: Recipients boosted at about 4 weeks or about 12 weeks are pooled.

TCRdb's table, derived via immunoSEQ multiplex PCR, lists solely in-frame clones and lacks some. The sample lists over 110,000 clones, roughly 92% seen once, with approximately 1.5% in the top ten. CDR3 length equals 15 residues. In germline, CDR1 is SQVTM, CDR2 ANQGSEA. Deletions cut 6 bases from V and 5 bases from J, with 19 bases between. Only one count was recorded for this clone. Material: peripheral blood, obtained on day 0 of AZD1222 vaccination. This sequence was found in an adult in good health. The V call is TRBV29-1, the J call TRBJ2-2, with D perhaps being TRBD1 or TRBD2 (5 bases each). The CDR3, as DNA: TGCAGCGTCGCCCCAGGTTGGGGGATGACCGGGGAGCTGTTTTTT. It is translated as CSVAPGWGMTGELFF.